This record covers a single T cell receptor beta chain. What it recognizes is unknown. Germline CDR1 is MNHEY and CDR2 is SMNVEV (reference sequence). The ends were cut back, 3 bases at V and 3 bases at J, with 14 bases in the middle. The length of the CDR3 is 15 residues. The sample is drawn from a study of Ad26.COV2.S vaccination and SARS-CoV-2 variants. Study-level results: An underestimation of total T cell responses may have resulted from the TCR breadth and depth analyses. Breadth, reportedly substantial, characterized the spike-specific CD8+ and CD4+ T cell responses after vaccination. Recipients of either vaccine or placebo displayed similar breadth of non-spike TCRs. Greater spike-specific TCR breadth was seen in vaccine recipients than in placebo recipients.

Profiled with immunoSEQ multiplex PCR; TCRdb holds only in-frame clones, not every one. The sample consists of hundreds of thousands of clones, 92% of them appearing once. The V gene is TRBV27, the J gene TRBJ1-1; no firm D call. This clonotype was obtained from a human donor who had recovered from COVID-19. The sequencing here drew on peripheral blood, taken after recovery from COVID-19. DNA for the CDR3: TGTGCCAGCAGTTTTCGCGGGCAACCCGACACTGAAGCTTTCTTT. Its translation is CASSFRGQPDTEAFF.